Described below is a single T cell receptor (beta chain) sequence and its context. CDR1 and CDR2 (germline): SQVTM, ANQGSEA. CDR3 length: 16 residues. TCRdb keeps only in-frame clones here, not all; method: immunoSEQ multiplex PCR. The table has tens of thousands of clones, over 75% seen once. This sample was taken from a study of blood T cell repertoires in COVID-19. This chain joins TRBV29-1 and TRBJ2-2; 7 bases line up with TRBD2. The TCR sequence derives from a man between 65 and 85 years old with active or convalescent COVID-19. Material for sequencing was peripheral blood. The CDR3 DNA is TGCAGAGCCACTAGCGAGAAAACAATTAGAACCGGGGAGCTGTTTTTT. This translates into CRATSEKTIRTGELFF.